This T cell receptor (beta chain) was documented in a study of OX40 agonist ivuxolimab in advanced cancers. Overall study context: At doses from 0.01 to 10 mg/kg, patients were given intravenous ivuxolimab every 2 weeks. Findings and limits, study-wide: CD4+ and CD8+ blood T cells expanded clonally by week 6 at 0.1 to 3.0 mg/kg.

Worth noting for this clone: Its specificity is unknown.

TCRdb's copy holds only in-frame clones and misses some; the assay was immunoSEQ multiplex PCR. The data show about 18,000 clones, with about three quarters seen just once and roughly 17% held by the top ten. Sequencing was performed on CD4+ or CD8+ T cells sorted from blood, taken in a trial of the OX40 agonist ivuxolimab. This receptor was identified in an adult with an advanced solid tumor such as melanoma, head and neck, liver or kidney cancer.

CDR3 bases: TGTGCCAGCAGTTACCCGACTAGCGGGGGAGGCGATGAGCAGTTCTTC. The encoded protein is CASSYPTSGGGDEQFF. The rearrangement uses TRBV6-5 and TRBJ2-1, with 12 bases lining up with TRBD2. There are 16 residues in the CDR3. Germline V gene sequence: CDR1 MNHEY, CDR2 SVGAGI. After removal of 2 bases from V and 8 bases from J, the junction contained 7 bases not matched to a gene.